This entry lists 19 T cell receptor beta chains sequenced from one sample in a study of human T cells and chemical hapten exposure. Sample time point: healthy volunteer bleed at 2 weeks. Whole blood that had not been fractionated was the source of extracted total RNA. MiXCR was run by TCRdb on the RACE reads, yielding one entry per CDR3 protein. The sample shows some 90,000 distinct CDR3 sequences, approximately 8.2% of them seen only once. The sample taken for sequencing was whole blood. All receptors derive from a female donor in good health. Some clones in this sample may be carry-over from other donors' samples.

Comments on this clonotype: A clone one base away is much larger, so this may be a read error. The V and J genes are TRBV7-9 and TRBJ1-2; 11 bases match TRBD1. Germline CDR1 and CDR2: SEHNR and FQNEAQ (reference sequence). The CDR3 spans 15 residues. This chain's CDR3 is CANSLRDRGEYGYTF. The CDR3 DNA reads TGTGCCAACAGCTTGCGGGACAGGGGGGAGTATGGCTACACCTTC.

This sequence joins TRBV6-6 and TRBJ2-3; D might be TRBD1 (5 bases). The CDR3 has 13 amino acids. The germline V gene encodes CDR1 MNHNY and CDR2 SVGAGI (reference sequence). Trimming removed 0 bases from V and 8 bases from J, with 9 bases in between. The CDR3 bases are TGTGCCAGCAGTTACTCGGGGCAGGCTACGCAGTATTTT. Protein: CASSYSGQATQYF.

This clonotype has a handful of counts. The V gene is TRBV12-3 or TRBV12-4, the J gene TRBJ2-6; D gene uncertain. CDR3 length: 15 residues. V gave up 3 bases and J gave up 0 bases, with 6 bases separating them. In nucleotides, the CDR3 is TGTGCCAGCAGTTTGGGGAACTCTGGGGCCAACGTCCTGACTTTC. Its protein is CASSLGNSGANVLTF.

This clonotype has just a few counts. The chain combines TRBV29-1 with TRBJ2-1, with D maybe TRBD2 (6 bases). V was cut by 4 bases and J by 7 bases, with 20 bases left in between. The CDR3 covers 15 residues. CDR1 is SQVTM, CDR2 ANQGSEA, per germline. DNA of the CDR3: TGCAGCGTTGTAGTCCTGGGGCGGGGAAAAAATGAGCAGTTCTTC. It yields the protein CSVVVLGRGKNEQFF.

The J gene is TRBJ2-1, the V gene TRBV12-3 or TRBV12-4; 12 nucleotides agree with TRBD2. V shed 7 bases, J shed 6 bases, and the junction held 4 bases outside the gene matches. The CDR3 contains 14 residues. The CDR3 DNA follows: TGTGCCAGCACCCCTAGCGGGAGGGCCAATGAGCAGTTCTTC. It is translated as CASTPSGRANEQFF.

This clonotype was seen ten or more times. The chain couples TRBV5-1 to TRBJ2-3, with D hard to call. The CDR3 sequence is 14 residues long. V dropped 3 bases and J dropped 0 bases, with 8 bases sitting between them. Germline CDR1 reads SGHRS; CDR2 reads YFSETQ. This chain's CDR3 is CASSYEDSTDTQYF. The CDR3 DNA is TGCGCCAGCAGCTACGAGGACAGCACAGATACGCAGTATTTT.

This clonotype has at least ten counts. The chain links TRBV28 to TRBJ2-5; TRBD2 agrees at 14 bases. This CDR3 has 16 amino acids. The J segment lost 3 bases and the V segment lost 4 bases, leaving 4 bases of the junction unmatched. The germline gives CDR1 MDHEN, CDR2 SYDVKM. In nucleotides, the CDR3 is TGTGCCAGCAGTTCGGGGACTAGCGGGGGTAAAGAGACCCAGTACTTC. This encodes CASSSGTSGGKETQYF.

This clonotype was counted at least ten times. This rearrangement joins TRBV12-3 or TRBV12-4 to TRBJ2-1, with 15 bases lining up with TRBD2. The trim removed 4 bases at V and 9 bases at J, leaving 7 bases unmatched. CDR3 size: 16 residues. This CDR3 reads CASSSPWTSGRGEQFF. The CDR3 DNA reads TGTGCCAGCAGTTCCCCTTGGACTAGCGGGAGGGGTGAGCAGTTCTTC.

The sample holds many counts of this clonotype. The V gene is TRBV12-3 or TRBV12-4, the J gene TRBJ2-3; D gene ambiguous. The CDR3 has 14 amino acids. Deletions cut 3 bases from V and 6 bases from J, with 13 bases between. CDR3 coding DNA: TGTGCCAGCAGTTTCTCGTCGAATGGGGATACGCAGTATTTT. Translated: CASSFSSNGDTQYF.

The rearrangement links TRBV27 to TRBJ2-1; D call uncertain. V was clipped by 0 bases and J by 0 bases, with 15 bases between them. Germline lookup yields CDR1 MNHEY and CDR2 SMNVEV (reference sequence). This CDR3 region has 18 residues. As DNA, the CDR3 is TGTGCCAGCAGTTTATCAGTGCTAACCTACAGCTCCTACAATGAGCAGTTCTTC. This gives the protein CASSLSVLTYSSYNEQFF.

The DNA for the CDR3 is TGTGCCAGCGGCCCTCCCGAGCGGTACTACGAGCAGTACTTC. Amino acid sequence: CASGPPERYYEQYF. V and J are TRBV13 and TRBJ2-7; TRBD2 is a possible D gene (5 bases). Trimming left V 8 bases short and J 3 bases short, with 17 bases between. Germline V lookup: CDR1 PRHDT, CDR2 FYEKMQ (reference sequence). The CDR3 is 14 residues long.

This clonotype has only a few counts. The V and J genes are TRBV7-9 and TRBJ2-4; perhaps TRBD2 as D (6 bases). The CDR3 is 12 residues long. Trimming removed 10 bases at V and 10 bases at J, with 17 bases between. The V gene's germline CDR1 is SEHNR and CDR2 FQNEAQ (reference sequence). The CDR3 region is CATEGQMGIQYF. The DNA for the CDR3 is TGTGCCACGGAGGGGCAGATGGGGATTCAGTACTTC. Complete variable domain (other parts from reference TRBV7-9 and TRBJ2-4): DTGVSQNPRHKITKRGQNVTFRCDPISEHNRLYWYRQTLGQGPEFLTYFQNEAQLEKSRLLSDRFSAERPKGSFSTLEIQRTEQGDSAMYLCATEGQMGIQYFGAGTRLSVL.

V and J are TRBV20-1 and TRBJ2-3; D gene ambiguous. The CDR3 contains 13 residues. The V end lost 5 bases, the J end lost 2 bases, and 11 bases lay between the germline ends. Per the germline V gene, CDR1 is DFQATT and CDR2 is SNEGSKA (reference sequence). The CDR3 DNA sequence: TGCAGTGCTGCGCCCGAATTCACAGATACGCAGTATTTT. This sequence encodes CSAAPEFTDTQYF.

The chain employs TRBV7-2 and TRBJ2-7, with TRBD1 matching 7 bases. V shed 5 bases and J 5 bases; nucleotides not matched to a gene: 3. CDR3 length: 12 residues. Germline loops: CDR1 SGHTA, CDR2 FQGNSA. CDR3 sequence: CASSQDRDEQYF. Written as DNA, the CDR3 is TGTGCCAGCAGCCAAGACAGGGACGAGCAGTACTTC.

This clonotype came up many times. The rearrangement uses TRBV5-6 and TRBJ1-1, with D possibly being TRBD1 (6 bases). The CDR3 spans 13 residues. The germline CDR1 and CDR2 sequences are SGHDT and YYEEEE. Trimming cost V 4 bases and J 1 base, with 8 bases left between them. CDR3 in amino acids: CASSATGNTEAFF. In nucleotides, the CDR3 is TGTGCCAGCAGCGCGACAGGGAACACTGAAGCTTTCTTT.

CDR3 sequence reads: CASSRTISGQPQHF. As DNA, the CDR3 is TGTGCCAGCAGTCGGACGATAAGCGGTCAGCCCCAGCATTTT. The genes are TRBV12-3 or TRBV12-4 and TRBJ1-5; D unresolved. The ends were cut back, 5 bases at V and 6 bases at J, with 14 bases in the middle. This CDR3 contains 14 residues.

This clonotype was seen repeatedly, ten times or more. The CDR3 bases are TGTGCCTGGAGTGTAGCCAGGGAGGGAGGCTACACCTTC. Translation gives CAWSVAREGGYTF. The rearrangement joins TRBV30 to TRBJ1-2, with a possible D match to TRBD1 (5 bases). This CDR3 is 13 amino acids long. The V end lost 0 bases, the J end lost 8 bases, and 13 bases lay between the germline ends. Germline CDR1 is GTSNPN and CDR2 is SVGIG (reference sequence).

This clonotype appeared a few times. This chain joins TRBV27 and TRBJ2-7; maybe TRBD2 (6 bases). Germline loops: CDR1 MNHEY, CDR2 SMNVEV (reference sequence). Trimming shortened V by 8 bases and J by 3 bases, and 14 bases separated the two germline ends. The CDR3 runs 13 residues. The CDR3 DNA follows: TGTGCCAGCGGACCCGGGACTGGCTACGAGCAGTACTTC. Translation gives CASGPGTGYEQYF.

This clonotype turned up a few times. The CDR3 protein is CSADRPADYGYTF. In DNA form, the CDR3 reads TGCAGTGCAGACCGCCCTGCAGACTATGGCTACACCTTC. The rearrangement uses TRBV20-1 and TRBJ1-2; D not certain. The CDR3 runs to 13 residues. Germline values: CDR1 DFQATT, CDR2 SNEGSKA (reference sequence). V was pared by 6 bases and J by 3 bases, with 14 bases between.